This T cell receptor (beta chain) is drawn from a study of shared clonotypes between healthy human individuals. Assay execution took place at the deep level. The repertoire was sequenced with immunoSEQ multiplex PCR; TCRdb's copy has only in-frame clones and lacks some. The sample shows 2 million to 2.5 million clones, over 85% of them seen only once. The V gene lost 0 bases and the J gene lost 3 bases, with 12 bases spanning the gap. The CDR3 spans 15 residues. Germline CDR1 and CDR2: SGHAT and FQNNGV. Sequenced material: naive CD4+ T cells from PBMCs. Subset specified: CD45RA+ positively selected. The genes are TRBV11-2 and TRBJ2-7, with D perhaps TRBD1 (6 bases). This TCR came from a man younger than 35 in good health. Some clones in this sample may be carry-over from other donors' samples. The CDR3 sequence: CASSLDPGRGYEQYF. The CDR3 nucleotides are TGTGCCAGCAGCTTAGATCCTGGCAGGGGCTACGAGCAGTACTTC.